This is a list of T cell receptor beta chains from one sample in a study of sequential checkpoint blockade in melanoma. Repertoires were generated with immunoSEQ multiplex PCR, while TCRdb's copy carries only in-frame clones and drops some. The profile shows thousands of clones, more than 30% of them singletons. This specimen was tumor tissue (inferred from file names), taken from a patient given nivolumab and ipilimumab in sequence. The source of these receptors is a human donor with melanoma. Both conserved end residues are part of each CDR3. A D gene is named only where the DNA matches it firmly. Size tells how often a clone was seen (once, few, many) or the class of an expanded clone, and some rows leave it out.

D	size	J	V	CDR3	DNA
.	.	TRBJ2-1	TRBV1	CTSRGLAGESSYNEQFF	TGCACCAGCAGGGGACTAGCGGGAGAAAGCTCCTACAATGAGCAGTTCTTC
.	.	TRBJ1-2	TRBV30	CAWEPREAIFYTF	TGTGCCTGGGAACCCAGGGAGGCGATATTCTACACCTTC
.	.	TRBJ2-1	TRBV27	CASSPQGGRNEQFF	TGTGCCAGCAGTCCCCAGGGGGGGAGGAATGAGCAGTTCTTC
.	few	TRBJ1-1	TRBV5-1	CASSLDLTGGTEAFF	TGCGCCAGCAGCTTGGATTTGACAGGAGGGACTGAAGCTTTCTTT
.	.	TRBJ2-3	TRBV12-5	CASGLGTVGDTQYF	TGTGCTAGTGGTTTGGGAACCGTGGGAGATACGCAGTATTTT
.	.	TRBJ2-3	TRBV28	CASSFRRGGPDTQYF	TGTGCCAGCAGTTTTCGACGGGGAGGTCCAGATACGCAGTATTTT
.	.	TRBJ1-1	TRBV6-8	CASSQSSGGSTEAFF	TGTGCCAGCAGTCAATCTTCTGGGGGGAGCACTGAAGCTTTCTTT
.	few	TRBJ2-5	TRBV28	CASNQFLGRETQYF	TGTGCCAGCAATCAGTTTCTCGGTAGGGAGACCCAGTACTTC
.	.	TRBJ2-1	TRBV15	CATSSSIEGYNEQFF	TGTGCCACCAGCAGTAGCATTGAAGGTTACAATGAGCAGTTCTTC
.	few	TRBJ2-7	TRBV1	CASSQGVDGEQYF	TGCGCCAGCAGCCAAGGAGTCGACGGCGAGCAGTACTTC
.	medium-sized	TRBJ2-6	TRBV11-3	CASSRLGAGIAGANVLTF	TGTGCCAGCAGCCGACTTGGGGCAGGGATAGCCGGGGCCAACGTCCTGACTTTC
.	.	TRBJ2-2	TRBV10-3	CAISEWEDTGELFF	TGTGCCATCAGTGAGTGGGAGGACACCGGGGAGCTGTTTTTT
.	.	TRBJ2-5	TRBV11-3	CASSLRVLGGETQYF	TGTGCCAGCAGCTTGAGGGTGCTAGGAGGGGAGACCCAGTACTTC
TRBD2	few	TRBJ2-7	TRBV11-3	CASSLGSGRVGASEQYF	TGTGCCAGCAGCTTAGGTAGTGGGAGGGTCGGAGCTAGCGAGCAGTACTTC
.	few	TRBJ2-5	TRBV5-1	CASSRIPIRETQYF	TGCGCCAGCAGCCGAATCCCCATCCGAGAGACCCAGTACTTC
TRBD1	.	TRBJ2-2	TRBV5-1	CASSLIFRGSGELFF	TGCGCCAGCAGCTTGATCTTCAGGGGGTCCGGGGAGCTGTTTTTT
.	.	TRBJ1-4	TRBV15	CATSRATGTVGYEKLFF	TGTGCCACCAGCAGAGCAACAGGGACCGTTGGGTACGAAAAACTGTTTTTT
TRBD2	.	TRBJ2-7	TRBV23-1	CASRYASGSTYEQYF	TGCGCCAGCAGGTACGCTAGCGGGAGCACCTACGAGCAGTACTTC
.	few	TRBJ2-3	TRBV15	CASSPDRPTDTQYF	TGTGCCAGCAGCCCGGACAGACCCACAGATACGCAGTATTTT
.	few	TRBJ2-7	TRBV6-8	CASSYRLDAAEQYF	TGTGCCAGCAGTTACCGTCTGGACGCAGCCGAGCAGTACTTC
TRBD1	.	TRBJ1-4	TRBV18	CASSPEIQGRSEKLFF	TGTGCCAGCTCACCCGAGATACAGGGGAGGAGTGAAAAACTGTTTTTT
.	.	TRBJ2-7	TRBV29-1	CSVEEGRVSSYEQYF	TGCAGCGTTGAAGAGGGGCGGGTCTCTTCCTACGAGCAGTACTTC
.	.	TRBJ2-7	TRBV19	CASSIRAGTYEQYF	TGTGCCAGTAGTATACGAGCGGGTACCTACGAGCAGTACTTC
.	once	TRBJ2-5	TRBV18	CASSPGTEETQYF	TGTGCCAGCTCACCTGGGACGGAAGAGACCCAGTACTTC
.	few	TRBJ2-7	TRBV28	CASSSRGGDSYEQYF	TGTGCCAGCAGTTCTCGGGGCGGGGACTCCTACGAGCAGTACTTC
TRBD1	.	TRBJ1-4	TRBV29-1	CSVEDREEKLFF	TGCAGCGTTGAGGACAGGGAGGAAAAACTGTTTTTT
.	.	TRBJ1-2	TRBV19	CASSITGDGYTF	TGTGCCAGTAGTATTACGGGAGATGGCTACACCTTC
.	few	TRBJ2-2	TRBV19	CASRTPGRVNTGELFF	TGTGCCAGTAGGACCCCGGGACGGGTTAACACCGGGGAGCTGTTTTTT
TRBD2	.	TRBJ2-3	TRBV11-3	CASSPQPELAGEWYF	TGTGCCAGCAGCCCGCAACCCGAACTAGCGGGAGAATGGTATTTT
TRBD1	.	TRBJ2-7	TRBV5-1	CASSPGQGKLGRYEQYF	TGCGCCAGCAGCCCCGGACAGGGCAAGCTAGGGCGCTACGAGCAGTACTTC
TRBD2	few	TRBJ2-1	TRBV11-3	CASSSSTSGGRNEQFF	TGTGCCAGCAGCTCCTCGACTAGCGGGGGACGCAATGAGCAGTTCTTC
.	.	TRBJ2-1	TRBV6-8	CASSPGGGPSSYNEQFF	TGTGCCAGCAGTCCGGGGGGCGGGCCTAGCTCCTACAATGAGCAGTTCTTC
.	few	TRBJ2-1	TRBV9	CASSVRQSSYNEQFF	TGTGCCAGCAGCGTCCGACAGAGCTCCTACAATGAGCAGTTCTTC
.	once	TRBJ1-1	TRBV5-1	CASSLTGTANTEAFF	TGCGCCAGCAGCCTCACCGGGACGGCGAACACTGAAGCTTTCTTT
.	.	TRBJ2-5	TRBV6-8	CASSYAGAGETQYF	TGTGCCAGCAGTTACGCAGGGGCAGGAGAGACCCAGTACTTC
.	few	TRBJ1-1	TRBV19	CASSIVDMNTEAFF	TGTGCCAGTAGTATTGTGGACATGAACACTGAAGCTTTCTTT
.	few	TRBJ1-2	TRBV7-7	CASSHLLGDTPNYGYTF	TGTGCCAGCAGCCACCTCCTAGGGGACACCCCTAACTATGGCTACACCTTC
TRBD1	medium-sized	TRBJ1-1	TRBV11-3	CASSLRDRGLVTEAFF	TGTGCCAGCAGCCTCCGGGACAGGGGGCTGGTCACTGAAGCTTTCTTT
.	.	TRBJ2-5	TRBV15	CATSRNRAGQETQYF	TGTGCCACCAGCAGAAACAGGGCTGGGCAAGAGACCCAGTACTTC
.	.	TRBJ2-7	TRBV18	CASSEGTLYEQYF	TGTGCCAGCTCGGAAGGGACTTTATACGAGCAGTACTTC
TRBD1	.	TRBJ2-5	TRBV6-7	CASSLTGGKGETQYF	TGTGCCAGCAGTCTGACAGGGGGGAAAGGAGAGACCCAGTACTTC
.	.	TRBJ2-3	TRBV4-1	CASSQEGTGTDTQYF	TGCGCCAGCAGCCAAGAGGGGACGGGCACAGATACGCAGTATTTT